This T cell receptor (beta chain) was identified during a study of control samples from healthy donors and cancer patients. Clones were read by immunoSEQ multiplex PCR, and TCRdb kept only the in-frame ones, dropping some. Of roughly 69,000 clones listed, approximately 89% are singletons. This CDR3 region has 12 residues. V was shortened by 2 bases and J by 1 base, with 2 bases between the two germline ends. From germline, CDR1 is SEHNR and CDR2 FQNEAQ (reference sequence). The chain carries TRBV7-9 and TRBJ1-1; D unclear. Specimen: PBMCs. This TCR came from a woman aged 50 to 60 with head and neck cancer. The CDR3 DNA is TGTGCCAGCAGCTTATCGAACACTGAAGCTTTCTTT. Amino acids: CASSLSNTEAFF.